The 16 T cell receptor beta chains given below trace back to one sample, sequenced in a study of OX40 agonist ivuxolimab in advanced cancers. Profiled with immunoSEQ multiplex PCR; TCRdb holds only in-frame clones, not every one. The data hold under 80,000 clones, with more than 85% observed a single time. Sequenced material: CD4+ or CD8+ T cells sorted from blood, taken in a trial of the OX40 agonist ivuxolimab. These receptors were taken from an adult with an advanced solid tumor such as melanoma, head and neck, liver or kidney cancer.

As DNA, the CDR3 is TGTGCCAGCAATAACACTGAAGCTTTCTTT. This gives the protein CASNNTEAFF. The chain joins TRBV6-6 to TRBJ1-1; D gene unclear. The CDR3 runs 10 residues. The germline gives CDR1 MNHNY, CDR2 SVGAGI (reference sequence). V lost 7 bases, J lost 2 bases, and 2 bases lay in between.

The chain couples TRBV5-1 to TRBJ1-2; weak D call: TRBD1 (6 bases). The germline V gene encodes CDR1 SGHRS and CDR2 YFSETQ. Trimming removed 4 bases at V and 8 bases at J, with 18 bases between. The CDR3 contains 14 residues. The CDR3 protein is CASSPWTAVEGYTF. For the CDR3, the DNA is TGCGCCAGCAGCCCTTGGACAGCCGTGGAGGGCTACACCTTC.

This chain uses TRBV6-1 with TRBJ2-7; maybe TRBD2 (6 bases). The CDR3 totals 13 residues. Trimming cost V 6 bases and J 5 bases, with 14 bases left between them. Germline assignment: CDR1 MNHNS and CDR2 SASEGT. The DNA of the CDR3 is TGTGCCAGCAGGGGGAGGAGTTTCCACGAGCAGTACTTC. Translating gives CASRGRSFHEQYF.

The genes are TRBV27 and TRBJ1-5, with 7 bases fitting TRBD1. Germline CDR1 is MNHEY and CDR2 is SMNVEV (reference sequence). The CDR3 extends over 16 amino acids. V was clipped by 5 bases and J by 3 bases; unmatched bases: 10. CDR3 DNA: TGTGCCAGCAGTCGCTCCGGGACAGCCCACAATCAGCCCCAGCATTTT. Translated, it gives CASSRSGTAHNQPQHF.

In DNA, the CDR3 is TGTGCCAGTGGGCCGGGACTAGCGGACAATGAGCAGTTCTTC. Amino acids: CASGPGLADNEQFF. V usage is TRBV19 and J usage is TRBJ2-1; TRBD2 agrees at 11 bases. The trim removed 8 bases at V and 5 bases at J, leaving 5 bases unmatched. Germline V CDR1 and CDR2: LNHDA, SQIVND (reference sequence). The CDR3 extends over 14 amino acids.

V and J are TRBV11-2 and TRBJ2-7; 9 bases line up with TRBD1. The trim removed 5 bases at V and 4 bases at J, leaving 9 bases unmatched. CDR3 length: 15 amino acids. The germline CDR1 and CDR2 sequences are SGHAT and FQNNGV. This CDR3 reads CASSLGTGKNYEQYF. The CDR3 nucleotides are TGTGCCAGCAGCCTCGGGACAGGGAAGAATTACGAGCAGTACTTC.

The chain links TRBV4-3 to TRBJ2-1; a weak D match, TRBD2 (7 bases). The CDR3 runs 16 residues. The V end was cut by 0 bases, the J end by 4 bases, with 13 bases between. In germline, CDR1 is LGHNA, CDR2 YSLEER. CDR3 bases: TGCGCCAGCAGCCAAGATAGGGGGGGCCCTTACAATGAGCAGTTCTTC. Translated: CASSQDRGGPYNEQFF.

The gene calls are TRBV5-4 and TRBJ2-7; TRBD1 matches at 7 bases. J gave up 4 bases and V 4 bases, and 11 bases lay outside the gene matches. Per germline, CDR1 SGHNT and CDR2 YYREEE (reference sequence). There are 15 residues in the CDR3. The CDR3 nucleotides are TGTGCCAGCAGCCCGTACAGGGGTTCGGGATACGAGCAGTACTTC. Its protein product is CASSPYRGSGYEQYF.

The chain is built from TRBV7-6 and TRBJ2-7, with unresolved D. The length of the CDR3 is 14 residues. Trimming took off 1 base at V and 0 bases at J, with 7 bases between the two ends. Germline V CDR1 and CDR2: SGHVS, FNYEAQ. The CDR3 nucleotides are TGTGCCAGCAGCTTAGATGACAACTCCTACGAGCAGTACTTC. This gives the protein CASSLDDNSYEQYF. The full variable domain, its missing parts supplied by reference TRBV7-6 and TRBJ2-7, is GAGVSQSPRYKVTKRGQDVALRCDPISGHVSLYWYRQALGQGPEFLTYFNYEAQQDKSGLPNDRFSAERPEGSISTLTIQRTEQRDSAMYRCASSLDDNSYEQYFGPGTRLTVT.

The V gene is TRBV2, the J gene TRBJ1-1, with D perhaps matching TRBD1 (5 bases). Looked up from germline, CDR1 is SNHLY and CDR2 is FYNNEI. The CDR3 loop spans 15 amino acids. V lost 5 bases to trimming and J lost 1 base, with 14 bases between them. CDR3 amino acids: CASSTPWQGNTEAFF. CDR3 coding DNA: TGTGCCAGCAGTACCCCGTGGCAGGGGAACACTGAAGCTTTCTTT.

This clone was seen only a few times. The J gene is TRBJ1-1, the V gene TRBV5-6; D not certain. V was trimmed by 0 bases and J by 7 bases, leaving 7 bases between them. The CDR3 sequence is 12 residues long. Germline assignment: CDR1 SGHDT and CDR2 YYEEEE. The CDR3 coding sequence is TGTGCCAGCAGCTTGGGGGTTATTGAAGCTTTCTTT. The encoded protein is CASSLGVIEAFF.

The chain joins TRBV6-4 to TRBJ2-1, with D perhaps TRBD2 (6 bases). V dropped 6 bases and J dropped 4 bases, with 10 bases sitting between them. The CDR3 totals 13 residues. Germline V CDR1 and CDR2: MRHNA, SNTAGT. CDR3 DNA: TGTGCCAGCAGCGGGGGACGGTACAATGAGCAGTTCTTC. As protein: CASSGGRYNEQFF.

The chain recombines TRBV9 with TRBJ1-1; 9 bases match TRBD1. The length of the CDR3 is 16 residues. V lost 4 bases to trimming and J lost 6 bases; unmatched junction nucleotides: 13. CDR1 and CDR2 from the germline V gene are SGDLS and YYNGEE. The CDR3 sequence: CASSPQPGQGYPEAFF. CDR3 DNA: TGTGCCAGCAGCCCCCAGCCGGGACAGGGATACCCTGAAGCTTTCTTT.

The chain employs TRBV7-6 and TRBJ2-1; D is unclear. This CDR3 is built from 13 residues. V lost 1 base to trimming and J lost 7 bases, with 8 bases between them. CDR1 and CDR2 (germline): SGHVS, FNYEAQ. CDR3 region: CASSLVGRNEQFF. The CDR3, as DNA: TGTGCCAGCAGCTTAGTCGGGCGGAATGAGCAGTTCTTC.

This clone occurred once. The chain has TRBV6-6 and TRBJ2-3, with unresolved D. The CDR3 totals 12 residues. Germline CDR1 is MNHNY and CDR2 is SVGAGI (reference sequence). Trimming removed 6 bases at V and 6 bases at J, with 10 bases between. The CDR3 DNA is TGTGCCAGCAGCGAACCGGAGGATACGCAGTATTTT. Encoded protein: CASSEPEDTQYF.

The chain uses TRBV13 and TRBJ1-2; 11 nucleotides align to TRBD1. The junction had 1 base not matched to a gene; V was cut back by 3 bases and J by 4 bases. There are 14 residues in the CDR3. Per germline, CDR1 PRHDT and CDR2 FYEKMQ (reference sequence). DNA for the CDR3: TGTGCCAGCAGCTTCGGGACAGGGGGCTATGGCTACACCTTC. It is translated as CASSFGTGGYGYTF. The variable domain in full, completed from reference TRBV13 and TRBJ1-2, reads AAGVIQSPRHLIKEKRETATLKCYPIPRHDTVYWYQQGPGQDPQFLISFYEKMQSDKGSIPDRFSAQQFSDYHSELNMSSLELGDSALYFCASSFGTGGYGYTFGSGTRLTVV.